This T cell receptor beta chain was identified in a study of CD8 T cells in Susac syndrome. Trimming cost V 2 bases and J 3 bases, with 8 bases left between them. From germline, CDR1 is MNHEY and CDR2 SMNVEV (reference sequence). The CDR3 runs to 14 residues. With random hexamers, roughly 0.45 to 1 ug RNA was reverse transcribed. The immunoSEQ assay covered 54 Vbeta and 13 Jbeta segments for CDR3. TCRdb ran MiXCR on the immunoSEQ multiplex PCR reads and lists one entry per CDR3 protein. The sample yields roughly 200,000 distinct CDR3 sequences, approximately 95% seen once. Sequencing of TCR beta was undertaken in CD8+ and CD4+ T cells derived from blood.

The chain has TRBV27 and TRBJ1-5; no definite D call. Material for sequencing was CD4+ T cells from PBMCs. This receptor was obtained from a human donor in good health. The chain's CDR3 is CASSLRQNNQPQHF. In nucleotides, the CDR3 is TGTGCCAGCAGTTTACGGCAGAACAATCAGCCCCAGCATTTT.